This TCR beta chain was observed in a study of blood T cell repertoires in COVID-19. Study summary: COVID-19 samples, acute and convalescent, were from the United States, Italy and Spain.

CDR1 and CDR2 from the germline V gene are SGHTA and FQGNSA. V shed 5 bases and J 3 bases; nucleotides not matched to a gene: 6. The CDR3 length is 16 residues. Donors were grouped by their self-reported clinical history. Profiling relied on immunoSEQ multiplex PCR, and the TCRdb table lists in-frame clones only, not all of them. Of 250,000 to 350,000 clones listed, about 87% are singletons. The sequence derives from a woman in her thirties who had recovered from COVID-19. Material: PBMCs or T cells enriched from blood (not recorded which). The J gene is TRBJ2-2, the V gene TRBV7-2; 10 bases are a match to TRBD2. As DNA, the CDR3 is TGTGCCAGCAGCCCCCCCGGGACTAGCGACACCGGGGAGCTGTTTTTT. This gives the protein CASSPPGTSDTGELFF.